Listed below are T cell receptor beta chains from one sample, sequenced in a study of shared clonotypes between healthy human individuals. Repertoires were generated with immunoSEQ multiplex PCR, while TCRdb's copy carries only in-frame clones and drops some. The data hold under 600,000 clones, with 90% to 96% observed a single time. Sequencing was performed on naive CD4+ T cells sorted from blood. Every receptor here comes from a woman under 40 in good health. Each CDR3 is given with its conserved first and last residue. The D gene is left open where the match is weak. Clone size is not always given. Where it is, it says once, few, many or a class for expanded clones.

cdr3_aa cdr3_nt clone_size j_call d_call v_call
CASSLVSGTGELFF TGTGCCAGCAGCTTAGTCTCCGGCACCGGGGAGCTGTTTTTT . TRBJ2-2 . TRBV11-2
CASSLETGGQETQYF TGCGCCAGCAGCTTGGAGACAGGGGGCCAAGAGACCCAGTACTTC . TRBJ2-5 TRBD1 TRBV5-1
CASSTGGTDEKLFF TGTGCCAGCAGTACAGGGGGTACGGATGAAAAACTGTTTTTT once TRBJ1-4 TRBD1 TRBV6-5
CASTAGQRGSQPQHF TGTGCCAGCACCGCGGGACAGAGGGGGTCACAGCCCCAGCATTTT . TRBJ1-5 TRBD1 TRBV6-1
CASSLASGTSGIYEQYF TGTGCCAGCAGCTTGGCATCCGGGACTAGCGGGATCTACGAGCAGTACTTC . TRBJ2-7 TRBD2 TRBV5-4
CASSLPPANYGYTF TGTGCCAGCAGTTTGCCCCCAGCTAACTATGGCTACACCTTC . TRBJ1-2 . TRBV28
CASSVEWTGELFF TGTGCCAGCAGCGTAGAGTGGACCGGGGAGCTGTTTTTT few TRBJ2-2 . TRBV9
CASSIQHGYEQYF TGTGCCAGTAGTATCCAGCACGGCTACGAGCAGTACTTC . TRBJ2-7 . TRBV19
CASSLWAGKNIQYF TGTGCCAGCAGCTTATGGGCAGGCAAAAACATTCAGTACTTC . TRBJ2-4 . TRBV7-2
CASSSITSRITDTQYF TGTGCCAGCAGTTCCATTACTAGCCGAATCACAGATACGCAGTATTTT . TRBJ2-3 . TRBV28
CASTIGGASGRLNEQFF TGCGCCAGCACCATCGGGGGGGCTAGCGGGAGATTGAATGAGCAGTTCTTC . TRBJ2-1 TRBD2 TRBV5-1
CASSRWTGGPQETQYF TGTGCCAGCAGTAGATGGACAGGGGGTCCACAAGAGACCCAGTACTTC . TRBJ2-5 TRBD1 TRBV27
CASRPLAGGAYEQYF TGTGCCAGCAGACCTCTAGCGGGGGGGGCATACGAGCAGTACTTC . TRBJ2-7 TRBD2 TRBV27
CASSLFLAGVYEQYF TGTGCCAGCAGTTTATTTCTAGCGGGAGTCTACGAGCAGTACTTC . TRBJ2-7 TRBD2 TRBV27
CASSLSGTGELFF TGTGCCAGCAGCTTAAGCGGGACCGGGGAGCTGTTTTTT . TRBJ2-2 . TRBV7-3
CASSYSVGVEAYEQYF TGTGCCAGCAGTTACTCGGTGGGAGTGGAAGCCTACGAGCAGTACTTC . TRBJ2-7 . TRBV6-5
CASSPGQGAQPQHF TGTGCCAGCTCGCCTGGACAGGGGGCACAGCCCCAGCATTTT . TRBJ1-5 TRBD1 TRBV18
CASSEFRVVGTEAFF TGTGCCAGCAGTGAATTTCGAGTGGTAGGGACTGAAGCTTTCTTT . TRBJ1-1 . TRBV6-1
CASSRDTSYEQYF TGCGCCAGCAGCAGGGACACCTCCTACGAGCAGTACTTC . TRBJ2-7 . TRBV5-1
CASSPDTDRLYF TGTGCCAGCTCACCTGATACTGATAGGCTGTACTTC . TRBJ2-4 . TRBV18